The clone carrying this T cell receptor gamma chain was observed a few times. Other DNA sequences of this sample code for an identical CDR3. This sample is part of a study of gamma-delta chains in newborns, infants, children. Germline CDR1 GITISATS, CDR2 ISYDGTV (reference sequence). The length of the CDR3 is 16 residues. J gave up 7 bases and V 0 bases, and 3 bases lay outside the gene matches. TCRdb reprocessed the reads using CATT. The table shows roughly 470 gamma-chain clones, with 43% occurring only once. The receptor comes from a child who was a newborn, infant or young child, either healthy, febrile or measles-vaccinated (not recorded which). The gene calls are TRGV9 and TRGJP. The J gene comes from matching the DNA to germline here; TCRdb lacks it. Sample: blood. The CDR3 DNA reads TGTGCCTTGTGGGAGGTGCTGGAGTTGGGCAAAAAAATCAAGGTATTT. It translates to CALWEVLELGKKIKVF.